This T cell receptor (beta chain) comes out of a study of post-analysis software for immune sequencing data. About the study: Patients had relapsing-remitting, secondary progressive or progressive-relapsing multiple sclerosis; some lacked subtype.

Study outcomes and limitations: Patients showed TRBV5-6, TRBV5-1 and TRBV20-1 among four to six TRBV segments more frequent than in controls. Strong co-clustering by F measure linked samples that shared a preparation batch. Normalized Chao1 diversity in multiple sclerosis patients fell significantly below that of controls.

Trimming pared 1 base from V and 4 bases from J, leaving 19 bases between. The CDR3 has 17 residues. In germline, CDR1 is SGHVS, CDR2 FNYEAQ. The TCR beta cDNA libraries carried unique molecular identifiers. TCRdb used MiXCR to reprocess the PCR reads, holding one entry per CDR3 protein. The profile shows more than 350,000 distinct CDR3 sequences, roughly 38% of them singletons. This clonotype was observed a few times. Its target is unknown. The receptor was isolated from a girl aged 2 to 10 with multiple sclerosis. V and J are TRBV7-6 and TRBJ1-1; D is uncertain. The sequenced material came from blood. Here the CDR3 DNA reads TGTGCCAGCAGCTTAGGCCCAACGGATATAGGGTCCACTGAAGCTTTCTTT. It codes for CASSLGPTDIGSTEAFF.